The rows below give T cell receptor beta chains drawn from one sample of a study of T cell responses to AZD1222 COVID-19 vaccine. Clones were read by immunoSEQ multiplex PCR, and TCRdb kept only the in-frame ones, dropping some. This repertoire shows roughly 50,000 clones, about 85% found once; its top ten account for 3.5% to 4%. The material sequenced was peripheral blood, taken on day 0 of AZD1222 vaccination. These receptors were obtained from an adult in good health. Each CDR3 is given with its conserved first and last residue. Each record gives: J gene, D gene, V gene, clone size, CDR3 DNA, CDR3 protein. D genes are given only for firm matches. Not every row has a clone size; where given, it reads once, few, many or a size class.

TRBJ1-1 | . | TRBV19 | . | TGTGCCAGTAGTATTTCTCGGGGCAACACTGAAGCTTTCTTT | CASSISRGNTEAFF
TRBJ2-2 | TRBD1 | TRBV27 | . | TGTGCCAGCAGTTTATTGACAGGGAAGGTCTACACCGGGGAGCTGTTTTTT | CASSLLTGKVYTGELFF
TRBJ2-1 | . | TRBV19 | . | TGTGCCAGTAGTCTACAAGGGTCCTACAATGAGCAGTTCTTC | CASSLQGSYNEQFF
TRBJ1-1 | . | TRBV3-1/TRBV3-2 | . | TGTGCCAGCAGCCAAGCCGTGGGATCGGGGACTGAAGCTTTCTTT | CASSQAVGSGTEAFF
TRBJ2-7 | . | TRBV10-3 | . | TGTGCCATCAGTGCCGGGACGGCGGTCTCCTACGAGCAGTACTTC | CAISAGTAVSYEQYF
TRBJ2-1 | TRBD1 | TRBV18 | . | TGTGCCAGCTCACCGGGGACAGCTCTGGAGCAGTTCTTC | CASSPGTALEQFF
TRBJ2-2 | . | TRBV5-1 | . | TGCGCCAGCAGGGACGCGAACACCGGGGAGCTGTTTTTT | CASRDANTGELFF
TRBJ1-1 | . | TRBV6-1 | . | TGTGCCAGCAGTGAACCGGGCATGAACACTGAAGCTTTCTTT | CASSEPGMNTEAFF
TRBJ1-1 | . | TRBV18 | . | TGTGCCAGCTCAAATTCGGAGGCCACTGAAGCTTTCTTT | CASSNSEATEAFF
TRBJ1-2 | . | TRBV4-2 | . | TGTGCCAGCAGCCGGGACCCCACTAACTATGGCTACACCTTC | CASSRDPTNYGYTF
TRBJ2-5 | . | TRBV11-2 | . | TGTGCCAGCAGCTTAGCCGGCAGGCGCCAAGAGACCCAGTACTTC | CASSLAGRRQETQYF
TRBJ2-4 | . | TRBV25-1 | . | TGTGCCAGCAGTGAATCGGGGTTAGGGGGCAAAAACATTCAGTACTTC | CASSESGLGGKNIQYF
TRBJ2-3 | . | TRBV11-3 | . | TGTGCCAGTTCGACGGGTCTGGCAGATACGCAGTATTTT | CASSTGLADTQYF
TRBJ2-7 | . | TRBV7-2 | . | TGTGCCAGCAGTCCGGGTCCAAGCTCCTACGAGCAGTACTTC | CASSPGPSSYEQYF
TRBJ2-2 | . | TRBV6-5 | . | TGTGCCAGCAGTTACTTTTCCGATGCGAACACCGGGGAGCTGTTTTTT | CASSYFSDANTGELFF
TRBJ2-1 | TRBD2 | TRBV10-3 | . | TGTGCCTCAACGGGCGGGGGGGCCTATGAGCAGTTCTTC | CASTGGGAYEQFF
TRBJ2-5 | TRBD1 | TRBV5-4 | . | TGTGCCAGCAGCTTGGGGACAGGGGAAGAGACCCAGTACTTC | CASSLGTGEETQYF
TRBJ2-7 | TRBD2 | TRBV5-4 | . | TGTGCCAGCAGCCCCGCCGGGACTAGCGGGGCCTCCCTCGGCGAGCAGTACTTC | CASSPAGTSGASLGEQYF
TRBJ2-3 | TRBD2 | TRBV6-2/TRBV6-3 | . | TGTGCCAGCAGTACGCCTTTAGCGGGGGGCGCTCCAGATACGCAGTATTTT | CASSTPLAGGAPDTQYF
TRBJ1-1 | TRBD1 | TRBV18 | . | TGTGCCAGCTCACCGCTGACAGGGATGAACACTGAAGCTTTCTTT | CASSPLTGMNTEAFF
TRBJ2-7 | . | TRBV27 | . | TGTGCCAGCAGTTTAAGGGAAAGCTCCTACGAGCAGTACTTC | CASSLRESSYEQYF
TRBJ1-4 | . | TRBV19 | . | TGTGCCAGTAGTGTCATCAGGGGTTTGAGGGAAAAACTGTTTTTT | CASSVIRGLREKLFF
TRBJ2-1 | . | TRBV19 | . | TGTGCCAGTAGTATAGGTTACAATGAGCAGTTCTTC | CASSIGYNEQFF
TRBJ1-5 | . | TRBV2 | . | TGTGCCAGCAGGCCGCGACCCCGCTATAGCAATCAGCCCCAGCATTTT | CASRPRPRYSNQPQHF
TRBJ1-4 | TRBD1 | TRBV6-5 | . | TGTGCCAGCAGTTCCTCCTTAGGGGGCGGCGGTGAAAAACTGTTTTTT | CASSSSLGGGGEKLFF
TRBJ2-3 | . | TRBV24-1 | few | TGTGCCACCAGTGATTTTATCCAGGGGGATACGCAGTATTTT | CATSDFIQGDTQYF
TRBJ1-2 | . | TRBV28 | . | TGTGCCTCGGGGAACTATGGCTACACCTTC | CASGNYGYTF
TRBJ1-2 | . | TRBV11-2 | . | TGTGCCAGCAGCTTACAGGGGTATGGCTACACCTTC | CASSLQGYGYTF
TRBJ2-5 | . | TRBV5-6 | . | TGTGCCAGCAGCTTGTGGGGGGAAGGTGAAGAGACCCAGTACTTC | CASSLWGEGEETQYF
TRBJ1-2 | . | TRBV5-4 | . | TGTGCCAGCAGCTTGAATACGGGCGGCTATGGCTACACCTTC | CASSLNTGGYGYTF
TRBJ1-1 | . | TRBV6-5 | . | TGTGCCAGCAGTTACTCGGGGGGGGGCACTGAAGCTTTCTTT | CASSYSGGGTEAFF
TRBJ1-1 | TRBD1 | TRBV7-9 | . | TGTGCCAGCAGCCCCAGGGACAGGGTGGAAGCTTTCTTT | CASSPRDRVEAFF